These T cell receptor beta chains were read from a single sample in a study of CD8 T cells in Susac syndrome. TCRdb processed the immunoSEQ multiplex PCR reads anew with MiXCR; each CDR3 protein has one entry. The data contain some 120,000 distinct CDR3 sequences, roughly 94% of them singletons. Sequencing was done on a sample of CD4+ T cells from PBMCs. The receptors were gathered from a human donor in good health. Both conserved end residues are part of each CDR3. The D gene is left open where the match is weak. Clone sizes are given selectively: once, few, many, or a class where the clone is expanded.

clone_size,cdr3_length,d_call,j_call,v_call,cdr3_nt,cdr3_aa
NA,14,TRBD1,TRBJ2-2,TRBV5-6,TGTGCCAGCGTCGGACAGGTGAACACCGGGGAGCTGTTTTTT,CASVGQVNTGELFF
NA,13,NA,TRBJ1-1,TRBV3-1,TGTGCCAGCAGCGTCAAATATAACACTGAAGCTTTCTTT,CASSVKYNTEAFF
NA,13,NA,TRBJ1-1,TRBV19,TGTGCCAGTAGTATGGGTGCGGACACTGAAGCTTTCTTT,CASSMGADTEAFF
NA,13,TRBD2,TRBJ2-5,TRBV5-1,TGCGCCAGCGAAGCGGGAGAGCGGGAGACCCAGTACTTC,CASEAGERETQYF
NA,13,TRBD1,TRBJ2-1,TRBV11-3,TGTGCCAGCAGCGGGACAGGGGTGGGCGAGCAGTTCTTC,CASSGTGVGEQFF
NA,13,TRBD1,TRBJ1-2,TRBV6-5,TGTGCCAGCCGGGACAGGGGAAACTATGGCTACACCTTC,CASRDRGNYGYTF
NA,11,NA,TRBJ2-5,TRBV5-1,TGCGCCAGTGGGGTAGAAGAGACCCAGTACTTC,CASGVEETQYF
few,15,TRBD2,TRBJ2-3,TRBV5-5,TGTGCCAGCAGCCCCCTAGCGGGGGGTCGTGATACGCAGTATTTT,CASSPLAGGRDTQYF
once,19,TRBD2,TRBJ2-7,TRBV7-9,TGTGCCAGCAGCCCCACCCGCGGCGGGACTAGCGGGAGCCCCTACGAGCAGTACTTC,CASSPTRGGTSGSPYEQYF
NA,17,TRBD1,TRBJ1-1,TRBV19,TGTGCCAGTGGCAACCCCAGACAGGGGGCACCAAACACTGAAGCTTTCTTT,CASGNPRQGAPNTEAFF
few,15,NA,TRBJ2-7,TRBV6-5,TGTGCCAGCAGTTACTTCGGGACGTCCACCTACGAGCAGTACTTC,CASSYFGTSTYEQYF
NA,16,NA,TRBJ2-3,TRBV5-1,TGCGCCAGCAGCCCGGAAGGGGCTACCGTTCAGAATACGCAGTATTTT,CASSPEGATVQNTQYF
NA,15,TRBD2,TRBJ2-5,TRBV20-1,TGCAGTTCGGAGGCTAGCGGGAGGGCCGTTGAGACCCAGTACTTC,CSSEASGRAVETQYF
NA,14,TRBD1,TRBJ2-7,TRBV10-3,TGTGCCACCCGGACAGGACAAGCTTCCTACGAGCAGTACTTC,CATRTGQASYEQYF
NA,11,NA,TRBJ1-3,TRBV10-3,TGTGCCGCCCAAGGGCAAAACACCATATATTTT,CAAQGQNTIYF
NA,14,TRBD2,TRBJ2-7,TRBV2,TGTGCCAGCAGCGAGACTAGCGGGTCGAGGGAGCAGTACTTC,CASSETSGSREQYF
NA,16,NA,TRBJ2-1,TRBV19,TGTGCCAGTAGCCCCTACCCGGCCGGCGGGGTCCTGGAGCAGTTCTTC,CASSPYPAGGVLEQFF
NA,14,NA,TRBJ2-5,TRBV7-2,TGTGCCAGCAGCTTAGTTCAGTTACAAGAGACCCAGTACTTC,CASSLVQLQETQYF
NA,19,TRBD1,TRBJ2-6,TRBV6-2/TRBV6-3,TGTGCCAGCAGTTACCGGCCGACAGGGTTCGCCCCTGGGGCCAACGTCCTGACTTTC,CASSYRPTGFAPGANVLTF
NA,17,NA,TRBJ2-2,TRBV4-2,TGTGCCAGCAGCCAAGATCCGGGACGCGTGAACACCGGGGAGCTGTTTTTT,CASSQDPGRVNTGELFF
NA,14,NA,TRBJ1-2,TRBV18,TGTGCCAGCTCGCGACAGGTAGACTCGGATGGCTACACCTTC,CASSRQVDSDGYTF
NA,12,TRBD1,TRBJ1-1,TRBV10-3,TGTGCCACCTCTCCGGGACAGGGGGTGGCTTTCTTT,CATSPGQGVAFF
NA,14,NA,TRBJ2-2,TRBV4-3,TGCGCCAGCAGCCAAGTTTACTTCACCGGGGAGCTGTTTTTT,CASSQVYFTGELFF
NA,15,NA,TRBJ1-1,TRBV9,TGTGCCAGCAGCGTAGAGACAGGCCTGAACACTGAAGCTTTCTTT,CASSVETGLNTEAFF
NA,16,NA,TRBJ2-1,TRBV6-2/TRBV6-3,TGTGCCAGCAGTGCTCGTGGGGAGTTTCCCTACAATGAGCAGTTCTTC,CASSARGEFPYNEQFF
NA,15,NA,TRBJ2-2,TRBV5-1,TGCGCCAGCAGCTTGGAGGGGCCTTACACCGGGGAGCTGTTTTTT,CASSLEGPYTGELFF
NA,14,NA,TRBJ2-5,TRBV7-9,TGTGCCAGCAGCTCGACAGGATTCCAAGAGACCCAGTACTTC,CASSSTGFQETQYF
NA,15,TRBD2,TRBJ2-7,TRBV20-1,TGCAGTGCTAGAGTCCCTGGGACTAGCGGGACCGAGCAGTACTTC,CSARVPGTSGTEQYF
NA,14,NA,TRBJ2-7,TRBV29-1,TGCAGCGTTGCCCGGGACTCTGCCTCCTACGAGCAGTACTTC,CSVARDSASYEQYF
NA,14,TRBD1,TRBJ1-5,TRBV7-2,TGTGCCAGCAGCTTGGGACAGGTAAACCAGCCCCAGCATTTT,CASSLGQVNQPQHF
NA,18,NA,TRBJ2-1,TRBV27,TGTGCCAGCAGTTTACGTCTCCCGGGGGGCCTCTCATACAATGAGCAGTTCTTC,CASSLRLPGGLSYNEQFF
NA,15,NA,TRBJ1-1,TRBV18,TGTGCCAGCTCACCAAGGGTCGGGACGAACACTGAAGCTTTCTTT,CASSPRVGTNTEAFF
NA,16,TRBD2,TRBJ2-3,TRBV7-2,TGTGCCAGCAGCTTAGTTCCTAGCGGGGGCACAGATACGCAGTATTTT,CASSLVPSGGTDTQYF
NA,12,NA,TRBJ2-7,TRBV2,TGTGCCAGCAGTGGTAGTAGCGGGACAGAGTACTTC,CASSGSSGTEYF
NA,16,TRBD1,TRBJ2-3,TRBV19,TGTGCCAGTAGTATAGAAGGCAGGGGGCGAGGAGATACGCAGTATTTT,CASSIEGRGRGDTQYF
NA,15,NA,TRBJ1-1,TRBV5-6,TGTGCCAGCAGCCCGGGCACGACAGTGAACACTGAAGCTTTCTTT,CASSPGTTVNTEAFF
NA,18,TRBD2,TRBJ2-2,TRBV11-2,TGTGCCAGCAGTCGCCAACTAGCGGGAGTTTCCAACACCGGGGAGCTGTTTTTT,CASSRQLAGVSNTGELFF
NA,14,NA,TRBJ2-2,TRBV7-8,TGTGCCAGCAGCTTAGAACTTAAAGCCGGGGAGCTGTTTTTT,CASSLELKAGELFF
NA,14,NA,TRBJ1-6,TRBV7-2,TGTGCCAGCACGCTGGACCGCAGAAGCCAACCCCTCCACTTT,CASTLDRRSQPLHF
once,12,NA,TRBJ2-7,TRBV20-1,TGCAGTGCTAGAGTATCGTTCTACGAGCAGTACTTC,CSARVSFYEQYF